This entry describes one T cell receptor (beta chain). What it recognizes is unknown. These data are taken from a study of vaccination and CD4 T cells after COVID-19. Overall study context: Nine convalescent cases were mild and one was severe, and all had been SARS-CoV-2 positive by nasal swab PCR. Everyone enrolled got two doses of BNT162b2 or mRNA-1273 vaccine.

Cultured CD4+ T cells had their DNA profiled by the Oncomine TCR Beta short-read assay. TCRdb independently ran MiXCR on the PCR reads; one entry per CDR3 protein. Among approximately 10,000 distinct CDR3 sequences listed, 70% were seen once. Germline assignment: CDR1 SGHVS and CDR2 FQNEAQ. V was shortened by 6 bases and J by 2 bases, with 16 bases between the two germline ends. The CDR3 loop spans 15 amino acids. Treatment noted: approximately nine-day PBMC culture with coronavirus spike peptide pools or control peptides (ViraFEST assay). The cultures had half their medium swapped for fresh IL-2 medium on days 3 and 7.

The clonotype originates from a human donor who had recovered from COVID-19. Source material: CD4+ T cells from blood, cultured in vitro. This chain uses TRBV7-8 with TRBJ2-5; possible D gene TRBD1, 6 bases. CDR3 amino acids: CASRRIGQSQETQYF. The CDR3 coding sequence is TGTGCCAGCAGACGGATCGGACAGTCACAAGAGACCCAGTACTTC.